The 19 T cell receptor beta chains listed next were all sequenced from one sample in a study of cytotoxic CD8 clonotypes in ibrutinib-treated CLL. The protocol was immunoSEQ multiplex PCR, while the TCRdb copy is restricted to in-frame clones and leaves out a portion. The sample has some 200,000 clones; roughly 79% are singletons. Source: PBMCs, taken after 12 months of ibrutinib treatment. The receptors here all came from a human donor with chronic lymphocytic leukemia.

The chain links TRBV19 to TRBJ2-1, with D possibly being TRBD1 (7 bases). V lost 10 bases and J 8 bases, leaving 21 bases between the germline ends. Germline loops: CDR1 LNHDA, CDR2 SQIVND (reference sequence). This CDR3 is built from 14 residues. The CDR3 sequence is CATMGSAGGYEQFF. The CDR3 DNA sequence: TGTGCCACCATGGGCTCGGCAGGGGGGTATGAGCAGTTCTTC.

The chain has TRBV19 and TRBJ2-1, with 13 bases identical to TRBD2. Germline CDR1 and CDR2: LNHDA and SQIVND (reference sequence). CDR3 length: 16 residues. Trimming removed 5 bases from V and 2 bases from J; junction bases left unmatched: 3. The CDR3, as DNA: TGTGCCAGTAGTCGACTAGCGGGAGGCCCCTACAATGAGCAGTTCTTC. Translating gives CASSRLAGGPYNEQFF.

The chain has TRBV27 and TRBJ2-7; 10 nucleotides agree with TRBD2. The ends lost 6 bases at V and 2 bases at J; junction bases unmatched: 10. The germline V gene encodes CDR1 MNHEY and CDR2 SMNVEV (reference sequence). CDR3 size: 16 residues. The CDR3 bases are TGTGCCAGCAGGCAGCGGGGGCTAGCGGGGGCCTACGAGCAGTACTTC. Amino acids: CASRQRGLAGAYEQYF.

The chain employs TRBV29-1 and TRBJ1-1; D gene unclear. The CDR3 totals 12 residues. V dropped 7 bases and J dropped 1 base, with 10 bases sitting between them. Germline CDR1 SQVTM, CDR2 ANQGSEA. The CDR3 reads CSADVQNTEAFF. The CDR3, as DNA: TGCAGCGCTGACGTGCAGAACACTGAAGCTTTCTTT.

V gene TRBV7-2 combines with J gene TRBJ2-4; 8 bases map to TRBD1. V lost 3 bases, J lost 8 bases, and 3 bases stayed unmatched. The CDR3 is 13 amino acids. Per germline, CDR1 SGHTA and CDR2 FQGNSA. The CDR3 region is CASSFLQGDIQYF. CDR3 DNA: TGTGCCAGCAGCTTTCTACAGGGGGACATTCAGTACTTC.

The J gene is TRBJ2-4, the V gene TRBV27; the match to TRBD1 covers 9 bases. Looked up from germline, CDR1 is MNHEY and CDR2 is SMNVEV (reference sequence). With V trimmed by 3 bases and J by 7 bases, 10 bases remained unmatched. The CDR3 contains 16 residues. For the CDR3, the DNA is TGTGCCAGCAGTTTTAGTCAGGGACAGGGTTGGAACATTCAGTACTTC. Encoded protein: CASSFSQGQGWNIQYF.

In its sample, this clone ranks as medium-sized. The V and J genes are TRBV2 and TRBJ2-3; D gene ambiguous. There are 15 residues in the CDR3. With 2 bases removed from V and 0 bases from J, the gap between germline ends came to 9 bases. CDR1 and CDR2 (germline): SNHLY, FYNNEI. The chain's CDR3 is CASSEWFGSTDTQYF. The CDR3, as DNA: TGTGCCAGCAGTGAATGGTTCGGGAGCACAGATACGCAGTATTTT.

The chain uses TRBV29-1 and TRBJ2-5; D may be TRBD2 (6 bases). V was shortened by 7 bases and J by 5 bases, with 20 bases between the two germline ends. Germline V gene lookup returns CDR1 SQVTM and CDR2 ANQGSEA. CDR3 size: 14 residues. This CDR3 reads CSGSPVGAGETQYF. CDR3 sequence (DNA): TGCAGCGGGTCCCCGGTTGGGGCGGGGGAGACCCAGTACTTC. The full variable domain, with the rest looked up from reference TRBV29-1 and TRBJ2-5, is SAVISQKPSRDICQRGTSLTIQCQVDSQVTMMFWYRQQPGQSLTLIATANQGSEATYESGFVIDKFPISRPNLTFSTLTVSNMSPEDSSIYLCSGSPVGAGETQYFGPGTRLLVL.

This clone has more than one count but fewer than ten. The V call is TRBV30, the J call TRBJ2-7; D is perhaps TRBD1 or TRBD2 (5 bases each). The CDR3 has 13 residues. V lost 1 base and J 7 bases, leaving 14 bases between the germline ends. Germline V gene lookup returns CDR1 GTSNPN and CDR2 SVGIG (reference sequence). The CDR3 spells CAWSGGTPLEQYF. As DNA, the CDR3 is TGTGCCTGGAGTGGGGGGACCCCCTTGGAGCAGTACTTC.

The CDR3 reads CASTRSSRGYTF. The CDR3, as DNA: TGTGCCAGCACGCGCTCTTCTAGGGGCTACACCTTC. The V and J genes are TRBV2 and TRBJ1-2; D unclear. V lost 7 bases to trimming and J lost 8 bases, with 14 bases between them. From germline, CDR1 is SNHLY and CDR2 FYNNEI. There are 12 residues in the CDR3.

V and J are TRBV4-2 and TRBJ2-5, with TRBD1 matching over 9 bases. V lost 3 bases to trimming and J lost 5 bases; unmatched junction nucleotides: 10. The germline V gene has CDR1 LGHNA and CDR2 YNFKEQ. This CDR3 is built from 16 residues. Here the CDR3 reads CASSHITGGQVETQYF. The DNA for the CDR3 is TGTGCCAGCAGCCATATTACAGGGGGCCAGGTGGAGACCCAGTACTTC.

Notes on this clone: Additional DNA sequences in this sample encode the identical CDR3. The chain uses TRBV28 and TRBJ1-2; tentative D call: TRBD1 (5 bases). The CDR3 extends over 13 amino acids. Between the trimmed V and J ends, which lost 3 bases and 9 bases, there was a span of 14 bases. Germline CDR1 MDHEN, CDR2 SYDVKM. The CDR3: CASSLLPRASYTF. The CDR3 DNA reads as TGTGCCAGCAGTTTGCTCCCCAGGGCGAGCTACACCTTC.

The chain has TRBV6-5 and TRBJ2-1; 16 bases match TRBD2. Looked up from germline, CDR1 is MNHEY and CDR2 is SVGAGI. Losses at the gene ends were 7 bases for V and 7 bases for J; bases not matched to a gene: 4. CDR3 length equals 15 residues. CDR3 loop: CASTGLAGGRNEQFF. In DNA form, the CDR3 reads TGTGCCAGCACGGGACTAGCGGGAGGGAGGAATGAGCAGTTCTTC.

The rearrangement joins TRBV6-5 to TRBJ1-2; D gene ambiguous. Trimming took off 4 bases at V and 5 bases at J, with 14 bases between the two ends. The germline gives CDR1 MNHEY, CDR2 SVGAGI. The CDR3 length is 14 residues. The CDR3 loop is CASSFSRIGYGYTF. CDR3 bases: TGTGCCAGCAGTTTCTCTCGGATAGGGTATGGCTACACCTTC.

V gene TRBV10-3 combines with J gene TRBJ2-5; 14 bases are a match to TRBD2. V lost 6 bases, J lost 0 bases, and 3 bases stayed unmatched. Germline-derived CDR1 and CDR2 are ENHRY and SYGVKD. The CDR3 extends over 16 amino acids. In DNA, the CDR3 is TGTGCCATCAGGGGGACTAGCGGGGGCTACCAAGAGACCCAGTACTTC. Protein product: CAIRGTSGGYQETQYF.

This chain links TRBV5-1 with TRBJ2-7; 9 nucleotides agree with TRBD2. The germline gives CDR1 SGHRS, CDR2 YFSETQ. The length of the CDR3 is 16 residues. V was pared by 2 bases and J by 1 base, with 7 bases of the junction left unmatched. CDR3 coding DNA: TGCGCCAGCAGCTTCACCCCAGCGGGAGGTTCCTACGAGCAGTACTTC. It specifies CASSFTPAGGSYEQYF.

The V and J genes are TRBV11-3 and TRBJ2-2, with 14 bases fitting TRBD2. Looked up from germline, CDR1 is SGHNT and CDR2 is YENEEA. The CDR3 is 18 residues long. Trimming took 5 bases from V and 4 from J; bases not matched to a gene: 9. The CDR3 sequence is CASSPGTSGSGATGELFF. In DNA form, the CDR3 reads TGTGCCAGCAGCCCAGGGACTAGCGGGAGCGGAGCCACCGGGGAGCTGTTTTTT.

The V call is TRBV7-2, the J call TRBJ1-1; no clear D gene. The CDR3 covers 11 residues. V lost 2 bases, J lost 7 bases, and 5 bases lay in between. The V gene's germline CDR1 is SGHTA and CDR2 FQGNSA. CDR3 sequence: CASSLHLEAFF. The CDR3 nucleotides read TGTGCCAGCAGCTTACACCTTGAAGCTTTCTTT.

This clone appeared a few times. The rearrangement uses TRBV7-3 and TRBJ2-1, with TRBD1 as a possible D gene (6 bases). Looked up from germline, CDR1 is SGHTA and CDR2 is FQGTGA. The CDR3 has 15 residues. Trimming removed 5 bases at V and 5 bases at J, with 16 bases between. The CDR3 region has the DNA TGTGCCAGCAGCCGAACAGGGCCCCACAACAATGAGCAGTTCTTC. This translates into CASSRTGPHNNEQFF.